These T cell receptor beta chains were read from a single sample in a study of blood T cell repertoires in COVID-19. TCRdb keeps only in-frame clones here, not all; method: immunoSEQ multiplex PCR. The repertoire includes under 200,000 clones, more than 80% of them detected once, and 0.5% to 0.6% sits in the top ten. Sequenced material: peripheral blood. The receptors originated from a man aged 45-65 years with acute or convalescent COVID-19. Each CDR3 is given with its conserved first and last residue. The order of the fields is J gene, clone size, D gene, V gene, CDR3 DNA, CDR3 protein. D genes are given only for firm matches. A row's size may be missing; if present it is once, few, many or a size class.

TRBJ2-5,.,.,TRBV19,TGTGCCTCTTCCGGTGGTCTTCAAGAGACCCAGTACTTC,CASSGGLQETQYF
TRBJ2-7,.,TRBD2,TRBV11-3,TGTGCCAGCAGCTTAGATTCAGCGGGAGGTGACGAGCAGTACTTC,CASSLDSAGGDEQYF
TRBJ1-5,.,.,TRBV9,TGTGCCAGCAGCGTAGATGGGACAAATCAGCCCCAGCATTTT,CASSVDGTNQPQHF
TRBJ2-7,.,TRBD1,TRBV27,TGTGCCAGCAGAGCTAGAGGGGGCACTGGCCACGAGCAGTACTTC,CASRARGGTGHEQYF
TRBJ1-1,.,.,TRBV18,TGTGCCAGCTCGCAGGGCGATCGCACTGAAGCTTTCTTT,CASSQGDRTEAFF
TRBJ1-2,few,TRBD1,TRBV7-9,TGTGCCAGCAGCCTTGACAGGGACTATGGCTACACCTTC,CASSLDRDYGYTF
TRBJ2-4,.,TRBD1,TRBV7-9,TGTGCCAGCAGCCCTCCGGGACAGTCCAAAAACATTCAGTACTTC,CASSPPGQSKNIQYF
TRBJ2-1,once,.,TRBV4-3,TGCGCCAGCAGCCAACGCGCCGACTCTAGTGCGGGGCACAACAATGAGCAGTTCTTC,CASSQRADSSAGHNNEQFF
TRBJ1-3,.,TRBD1,TRBV7-7,TGTGCTCGTTCAGGGGGCCGTGGGGGAAACACCATATATTTT,CARSGGRGGNTIYF
TRBJ2-2,.,TRBD2,TRBV4-1,TGCGCCAGCAGCACAGGCGTAATAGCGGGAGTCCCGCCCGGGGAGCTGTTTTTT,CASSTGVIAGVPPGELFF
TRBJ1-4,.,TRBD1,TRBV27,TGTGCCAGCAGTCAACAGGGGGCCGGTAATGAAAAACTGTTTTTT,CASSQQGAGNEKLFF
TRBJ2-4,.,.,TRBV21-1,TGTGCCAGCCGGCGGGACAGAGCGAAAAACATTCAGTACTTC,CASRRDRAKNIQYF
TRBJ2-5,.,.,TRBV18,TGTGCCAGCTCACCCAACCGGGGAGACTCCCAAGAGACCCAGTACTTC,CASSPNRGDSQETQYF
TRBJ1-4,.,.,TRBV19,TGTGCCAGTAGTGCGTGGAGTTGGTCTAATGAAAAACTGTTTTTT,CASSAWSWSNEKLFF
TRBJ2-1,.,.,TRBV6-1,TGTGCCAGCAGTGAACACAGGATCCATTACAATGAGCAGTTCTTC,CASSEHRIHYNEQFF
TRBJ1-1,.,TRBD1,TRBV12-3/TRBV12-4,TGTGCCAGCAGCCCTCGGACAGGGTCTGAAGCTTTCTTT,CASSPRTGSEAFF
TRBJ2-2,.,.,TRBV7-8,TGTGCCAGCAGCCCCCAGTCCACCGGGGAGCTGTTTTTT,CASSPQSTGELFF
TRBJ2-5,.,TRBD1,TRBV3-1/TRBV3-2,TGTGCCAGCAGCCATTACAGGGGTCGGGAGACCCAGTACTTC,CASSHYRGRETQYF
TRBJ2-7,.,TRBD1,TRBV28,TGTGCCAGCAGTATCGCGGGACAGGGGGCCTACGAGCAGTACTTC,CASSIAGQGAYEQYF
TRBJ1-5,few,TRBD1,TRBV6-8,TGTGCCAGCAGTCCCGGGACAGGGGGAACGTTCAATCAGCCCCAGCATTTT,CASSPGTGGTFNQPQHF
TRBJ1-1,.,.,TRBV2,TGTGCCAGCAGTGGGCCTCGGAGGGTTGGCACTGAAGCTTTCTTT,CASSGPRRVGTEAFF
TRBJ1-1,.,TRBD1,TRBV25-1,TGTGCCAGTACCAAGACAGGGCTGAACACTGAAGCTTTCTTT,CASTKTGLNTEAFF
TRBJ2-1,.,TRBD1,TRBV6-5,TGTGCCAGCAGTTACTCTGACAGGGGTATTGGCAATGAGCAGTTCTTC,CASSYSDRGIGNEQFF
TRBJ2-3,.,TRBD2,TRBV7-2,TGTGCCAGCAGCGCTCCTAGCGGGAGTTTGGATACGCAGTATTTT,CASSAPSGSLDTQYF
TRBJ1-1,once,.,TRBV25-1,TGTGCCAGCAGTGAATCGACAGGGAACACTGAAGCTTTCTTT,CASSESTGNTEAFF
TRBJ1-5,.,TRBD1,TRBV18,TGTGCCAGCTCGTCAACAGGGGTCCAGCCCCAGCATTTT,CASSSTGVQPQHF
TRBJ2-2,.,TRBD1,TRBV28,TGTGCCAGCAGGGTGACAGGGGTAACCGGGGAGCTGTTTTTT,CASRVTGVTGELFF
TRBJ1-2,.,TRBD1,TRBV5-1,TGCGCCAGCAGCGGATATGACAGGGGCGGCTACACCTTC,CASSGYDRGGYTF
TRBJ2-1,few,.,TRBV2,TGTGCCAGCAGTGACCTTGACAGAAACAATGAGCAGTTCTTC,CASSDLDRNNEQFF
TRBJ1-6,.,.,TRBV11-2,TGTGCCAGCAGCTTAAGCACAGGCTATAATTCACCCCTCCACTTT,CASSLSTGYNSPLHF
TRBJ1-6,.,TRBD1,TRBV4-1,TGCGCCAGCAGCATACCACCGGGACAGGGCACTTCACCCCTCCACTTT,CASSIPPGQGTSPLHF
TRBJ1-2,.,TRBD1,TRBV6-5,TGTGCCAGCAGTTACTCCGGGACAGGAAACTATGGCTACACCTTC,CASSYSGTGNYGYTF